This T cell receptor (beta chain) was found in a study of blood T cell repertoires in COVID-19. Study in general: Material from acute and convalescent COVID-19 was sourced from the United States, Italy and Spain.

The V end lost 5 bases, the J end lost 8 bases, and 15 bases lay between the germline ends. The CDR3 sequence is 13 residues long. The germline gives CDR1 MNHEY, CDR2 SVGAGI. The authors' processing: The authors estimated nucleated cell counts from reference gene primer amplification. Assay: immunoSEQ multiplex PCR; the TCRdb copy retains only in-frame clones and omits some. That table is the source of V, J and clone size, and D and trimming were worked out from the DNA. The sample shows 150,000 to 200,000 clones, roughly four fifths of them seen only once. The receptor was derived from a human donor in a cohort sampled during active COVID-19. The chain employs TRBV6-5 and TRBJ1-1; weak D call: TRBD1 (5 bases). Material: peripheral blood. CDR3 residues: CASSRGAEYEAFF. Written as DNA, the CDR3 is TGTGCCAGCAGTCGTGGGGCCGAGTACGAAGCTTTCTTT.